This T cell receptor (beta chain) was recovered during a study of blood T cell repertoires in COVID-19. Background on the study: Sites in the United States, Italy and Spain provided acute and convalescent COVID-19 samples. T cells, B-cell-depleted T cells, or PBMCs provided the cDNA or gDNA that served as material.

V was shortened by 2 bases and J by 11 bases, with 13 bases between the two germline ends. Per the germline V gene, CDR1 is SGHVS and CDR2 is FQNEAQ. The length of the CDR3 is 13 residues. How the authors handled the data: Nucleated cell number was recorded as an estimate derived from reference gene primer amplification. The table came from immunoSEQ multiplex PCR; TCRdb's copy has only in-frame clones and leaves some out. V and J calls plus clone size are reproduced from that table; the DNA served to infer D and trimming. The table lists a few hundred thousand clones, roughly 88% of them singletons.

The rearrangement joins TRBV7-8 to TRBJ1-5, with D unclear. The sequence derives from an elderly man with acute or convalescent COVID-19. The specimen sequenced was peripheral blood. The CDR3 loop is CASSLREGEAQHF. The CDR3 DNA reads TGTGCCAGCAGCTTAAGAGAGGGTGAGGCCCAGCATTTT. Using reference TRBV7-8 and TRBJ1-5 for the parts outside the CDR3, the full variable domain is GAGVSQSPRYKVAKRGQDVALRCDPISGHVSLFWYQQALGQGPEFLTYFQNEAQLDKSGLPSDRFFAERPEGSVSTLKIQRTQQEDSAVYLCASSLREGEAQHFGDGTRLSIL.